This T cell receptor beta chain was sequenced in a study of CD8+CD57+ T cells in acquired aplastic anemia. Concerning this clonotype itself: Its antigen remains unknown.

Template material for TCR beta VDJ and CDR3 profiling consisted of genomic DNA. From the reads, TCRdb called clonotypes with MiXCR, one entry per CDR3 protein. This table has about 270,000 distinct CDR3 sequences, approximately 55% appearing once. Points from the study as a whole: Levels of CD8+ Simpson's diversity were not significantly distinct in patients versus controls. Patients and controls were found to share fewer than 35 CD8+ CDR3 sequences.

The CDR3 is made up of 14 amino acids. Per the germline V gene, CDR1 is SEHNR and CDR2 is FQNEAQ (reference sequence). The V segment lost 5 bases and the J segment 9 bases; nucleotides outside the gene matches: 10. The sequenced material came from sorted CD4+, CD8+, or CD8+CD57+ T cells (not recorded which) from PBMCs. The rearrangement links TRBV7-9 to TRBJ2-5, with 9 bases fitting TRBD1. The sequence was collected from a human donor with severe aplastic anemia or a healthy control (not recorded which). The CDR3, as DNA: TGTGCCAGCAGCCGGACAGGGGCGGATCAGCCCCAGTACTTC. Residues: CASSRTGADQPQYF. Full variable domain (outside the CDR3, taken from reference TRBV7-9 and TRBJ2-5): DTGVSQNPRHKITKRGQNVTFRCDPISEHNRLYWYRQTLGQGPEFLTYFQNEAQLEKSRLLSDRFSAERPKGSFSTLEIQRTEQGDSAMYLCASSRTGADQPQYFGPGTRLLVL.